This T cell receptor (beta chain) stems from a study of T-cell reconstitution after alpha-beta-depleted transplantation in children. The CDR3 consists of 14 residues. V was pared by 5 bases and J by 4 bases, with 15 bases between. Germline V lookup: CDR1 SGHTA, CDR2 FQGNSA. It was with unique molecular identifiers that the TCRbeta library was prepared. TCRdb re-called the PCR reads with MiXCR, one entry per CDR3 protein. The profile shows around 360,000 distinct CDR3 sequences, about a tenth of them singletons. The chain is built from TRBV7-2 and TRBJ2-7; possible D gene TRBD2, 5 bases. The sample was PBMCs from the stem cell graft donor, taken from the stem cell graft. The source of this sequence is a human donor who donated a stem cell graft to a child with acute lymphoblastic leukemia. This CDR3 reads CASSLGSGRYEQYF. The CDR3 DNA follows: TGTGCCAGCAGCCTGGGGTCGGGAAGGTACGAGCAGTACTTC.